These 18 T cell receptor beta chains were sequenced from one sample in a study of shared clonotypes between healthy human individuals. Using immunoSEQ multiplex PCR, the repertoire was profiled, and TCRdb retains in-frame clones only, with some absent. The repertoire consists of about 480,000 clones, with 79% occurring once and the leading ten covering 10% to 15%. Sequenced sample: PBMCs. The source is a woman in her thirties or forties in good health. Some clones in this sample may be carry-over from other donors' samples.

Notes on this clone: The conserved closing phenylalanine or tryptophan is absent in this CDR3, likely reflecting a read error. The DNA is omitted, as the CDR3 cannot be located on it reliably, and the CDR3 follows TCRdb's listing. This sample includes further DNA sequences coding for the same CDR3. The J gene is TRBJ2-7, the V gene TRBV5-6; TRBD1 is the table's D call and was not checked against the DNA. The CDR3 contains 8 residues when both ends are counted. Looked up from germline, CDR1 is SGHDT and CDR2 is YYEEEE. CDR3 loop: CASSSRWA.

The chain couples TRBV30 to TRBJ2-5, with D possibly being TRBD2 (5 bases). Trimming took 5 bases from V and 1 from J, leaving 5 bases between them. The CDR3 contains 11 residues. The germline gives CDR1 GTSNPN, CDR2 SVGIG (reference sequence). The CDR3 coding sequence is TGTGCCTGGGGAGGCCAAGAGACCCAGTACTTC. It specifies CAWGGQETQYF.

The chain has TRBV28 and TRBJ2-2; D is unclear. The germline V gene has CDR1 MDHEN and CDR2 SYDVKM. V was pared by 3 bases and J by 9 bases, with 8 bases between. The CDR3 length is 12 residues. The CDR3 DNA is TGTGCCAGCAGTTTGGTGGGCCGGGAGCTGTTTTTT. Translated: CASSLVGRELFF.

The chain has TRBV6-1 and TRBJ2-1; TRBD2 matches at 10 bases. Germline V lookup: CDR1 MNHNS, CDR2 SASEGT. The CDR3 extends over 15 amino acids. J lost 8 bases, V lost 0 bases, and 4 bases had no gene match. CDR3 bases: TGTGCCAGCAGTGAAGCGGGACTAGCGAACCATGAGCAGTTCTTC. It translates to CASSEAGLANHEQFF.

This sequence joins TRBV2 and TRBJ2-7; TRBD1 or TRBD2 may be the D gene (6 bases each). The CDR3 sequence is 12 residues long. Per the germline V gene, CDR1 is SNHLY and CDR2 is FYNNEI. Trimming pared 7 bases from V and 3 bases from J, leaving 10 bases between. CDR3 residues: CASMGGGYEQYF. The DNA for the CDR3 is TGTGCCAGCATGGGGGGCGGCTACGAGCAGTACTTC.

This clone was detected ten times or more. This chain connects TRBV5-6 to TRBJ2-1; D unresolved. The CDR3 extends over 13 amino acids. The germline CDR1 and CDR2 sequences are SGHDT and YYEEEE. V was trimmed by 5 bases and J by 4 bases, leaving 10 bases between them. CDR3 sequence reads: CASRPGTYNEQFF. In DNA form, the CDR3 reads TGTGCCAGCAGACCCGGCACATACAATGAGCAGTTCTTC. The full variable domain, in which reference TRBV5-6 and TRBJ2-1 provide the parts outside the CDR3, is DAGVTQSPTHLIKTRGQQVTLRCSPKSGHDTVSWYQQALGQGPQFIFQYYEEEERQRGNFPDRFSGHQFPNYSSELNVNALLLGDSALYLCASRPGTYNEQFFGPGTRLTVL.

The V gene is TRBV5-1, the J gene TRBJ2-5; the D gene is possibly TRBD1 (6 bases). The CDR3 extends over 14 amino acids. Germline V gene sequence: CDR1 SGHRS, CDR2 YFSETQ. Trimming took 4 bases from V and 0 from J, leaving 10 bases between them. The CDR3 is CASSPGQYQETQYF. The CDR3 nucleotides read TGCGCCAGCAGCCCAGGACAGTACCAAGAGACCCAGTACTTC. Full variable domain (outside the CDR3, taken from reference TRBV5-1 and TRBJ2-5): KAGVTQTPRYLIKTRGQQVTLSCSPISGHRSVSWYQQTPGQGLQFLFEYFSETQRNKGNFPGRFSGRQFSNSRSEMNVSTLELGDSALYLCASSPGQYQETQYFGPGTRLLVL.

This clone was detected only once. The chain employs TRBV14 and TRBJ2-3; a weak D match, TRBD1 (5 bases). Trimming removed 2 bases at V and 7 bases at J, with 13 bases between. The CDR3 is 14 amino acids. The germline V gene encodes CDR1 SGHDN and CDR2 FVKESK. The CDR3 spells CASSQTGTPHTQYF. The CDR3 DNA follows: TGTGCCAGCAGCCAAACAGGAACCCCGCATACGCAGTATTTT.

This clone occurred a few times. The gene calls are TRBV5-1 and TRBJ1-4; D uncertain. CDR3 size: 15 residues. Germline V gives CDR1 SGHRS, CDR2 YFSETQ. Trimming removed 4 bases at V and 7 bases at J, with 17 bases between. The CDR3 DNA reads TGCGCCAGCAGCCCCGACGGGGAGTGGGGTGAAAAACTGTTTTTT. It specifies CASSPDGEWGEKLFF.

CDR3 sequence (DNA): TGTGCCAGCAGCCCTACAGGACTAGTTGGTATCGATGAGCAGTTCTTC. This encodes CASSPTGLVGIDEQFF. The chain carries TRBV9 and TRBJ2-1, with 7 nucleotides matching TRBD2. V shed 4 bases and J 8 bases; nucleotides not matched to a gene: 15. Germline V lookup: CDR1 SGDLS, CDR2 YYNGEE. The CDR3 has 16 amino acids.

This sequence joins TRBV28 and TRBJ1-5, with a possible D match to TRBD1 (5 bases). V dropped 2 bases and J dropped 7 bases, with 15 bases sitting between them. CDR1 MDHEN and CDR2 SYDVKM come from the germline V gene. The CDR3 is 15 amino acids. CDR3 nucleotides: TGTGCCAGCAGTTTAGATCCCCCCAGGGACCAGCCCCAGCATTTT. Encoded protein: CASSLDPPRDQPQHF.

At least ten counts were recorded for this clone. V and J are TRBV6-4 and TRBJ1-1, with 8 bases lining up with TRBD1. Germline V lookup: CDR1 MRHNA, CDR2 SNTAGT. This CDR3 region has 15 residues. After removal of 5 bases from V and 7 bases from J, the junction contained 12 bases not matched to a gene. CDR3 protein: CASSLHPDRGSEAFF. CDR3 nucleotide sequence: TGTGCCAGCAGTCTACACCCTGACAGGGGCAGTGAAGCTTTCTTT.

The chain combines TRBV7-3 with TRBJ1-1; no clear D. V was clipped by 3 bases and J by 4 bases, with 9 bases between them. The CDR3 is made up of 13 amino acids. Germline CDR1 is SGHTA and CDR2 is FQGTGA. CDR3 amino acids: CASSFFVRTEAFF. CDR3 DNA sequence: TGTGCCAGCAGCTTTTTTGTTCGCACTGAAGCTTTCTTT.

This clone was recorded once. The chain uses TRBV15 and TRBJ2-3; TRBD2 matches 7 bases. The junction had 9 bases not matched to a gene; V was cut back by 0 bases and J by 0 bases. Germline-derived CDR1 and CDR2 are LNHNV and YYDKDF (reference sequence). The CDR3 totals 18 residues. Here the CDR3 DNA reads TGTGCCACCAGCAGAGATTACGGCGAGCGGGATAGCACAGATACGCAGTATTTT. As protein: CATSRDYGERDSTDTQYF.

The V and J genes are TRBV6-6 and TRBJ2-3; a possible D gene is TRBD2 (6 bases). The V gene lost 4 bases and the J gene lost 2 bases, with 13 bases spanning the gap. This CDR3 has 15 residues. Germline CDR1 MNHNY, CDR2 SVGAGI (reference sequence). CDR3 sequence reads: CASSSHSDYTDTQYF. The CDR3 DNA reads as TGTGCCAGCAGTTCTCATTCGGACTACACAGATACGCAGTATTTT.

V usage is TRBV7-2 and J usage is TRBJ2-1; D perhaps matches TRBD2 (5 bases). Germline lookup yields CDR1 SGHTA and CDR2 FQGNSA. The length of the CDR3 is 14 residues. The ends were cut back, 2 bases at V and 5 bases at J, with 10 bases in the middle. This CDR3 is CASSLRGSHNEQFF. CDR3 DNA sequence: TGTGCCAGCAGCTTACGAGGGTCCCACAATGAGCAGTTCTTC.

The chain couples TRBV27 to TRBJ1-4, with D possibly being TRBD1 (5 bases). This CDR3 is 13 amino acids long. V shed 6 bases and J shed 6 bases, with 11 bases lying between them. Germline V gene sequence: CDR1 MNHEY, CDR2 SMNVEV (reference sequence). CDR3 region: CASSPSTDEKLFF. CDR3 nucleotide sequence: TGTGCCAGCAGCCCCTCGACAGATGAAAAACTGTTTTTT.

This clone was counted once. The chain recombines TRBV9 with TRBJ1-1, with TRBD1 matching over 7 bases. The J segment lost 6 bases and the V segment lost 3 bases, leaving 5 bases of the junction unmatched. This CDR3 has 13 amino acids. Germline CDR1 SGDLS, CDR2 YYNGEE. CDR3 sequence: CASSEGAVAEAFF. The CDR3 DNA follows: TGTGCCAGCAGCGAGGGGGCGGTCGCTGAAGCTTTCTTT.